This T cell receptor (beta chain) is from a study of T cells in Graves' hyperthyroidism and ophthalmopathy. Comment on this clonotype: Antigen unknown.

The CDR3 is made up of 15 amino acids. V lost 2 bases to trimming and J lost 6 bases; unmatched junction nucleotides: 2. Germline V gene sequence: CDR1 MNHEY, CDR2 SVGAGI. Study results and limitations: The model's output predicted ophthalmopathy at a median of 6.5 months prior to onset.

Template material for amplifying TCR beta CDR3 regions consisted of RNA transcripts. Primed by the HTBI set, a first-round RT-PCR was run on the TCR CDR3. TCRdb re-analysed the multiplex PCR reads in MiXCR, keeping a single row per CDR3 protein. The sample consists of about 360,000 distinct CDR3 sequences, about a sixth of them appearing once. The chain has TRBV6-5 and TRBJ1-5; TRBD1 agrees at 12 bases. Sequencing was done on a sample of blood. The clonotype originates from a young woman with Graves' hyperthyroidism that later progressed to Graves' ophthalmopathy. The chain's CDR3 is CASSYGTGGGQPQHF. The CDR3 bases are TGTGCCAGCAGTTACGGGACAGGGGGCGGTCAGCCCCAGCATTTT.